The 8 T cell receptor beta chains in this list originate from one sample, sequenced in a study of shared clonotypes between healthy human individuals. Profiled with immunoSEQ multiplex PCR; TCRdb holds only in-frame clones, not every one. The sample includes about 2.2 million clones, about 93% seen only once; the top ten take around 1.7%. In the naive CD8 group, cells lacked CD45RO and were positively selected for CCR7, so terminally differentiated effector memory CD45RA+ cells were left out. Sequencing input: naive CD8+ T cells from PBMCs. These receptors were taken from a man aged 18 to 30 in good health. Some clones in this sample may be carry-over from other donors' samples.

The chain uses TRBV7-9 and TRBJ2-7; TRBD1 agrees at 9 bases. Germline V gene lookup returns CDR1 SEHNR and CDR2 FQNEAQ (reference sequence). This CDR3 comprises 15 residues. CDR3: CLATTGTGLSYEQYF. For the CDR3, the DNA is TGTCTCGCTACTACCGGGACAGGGTTGTCCTACGAGCAGTACTTC.

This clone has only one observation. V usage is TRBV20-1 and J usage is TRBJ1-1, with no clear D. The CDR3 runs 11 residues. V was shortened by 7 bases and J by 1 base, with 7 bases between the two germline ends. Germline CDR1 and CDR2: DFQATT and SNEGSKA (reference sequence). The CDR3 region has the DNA TGCAGTGTAACGGAGAACACTGAAGCTTTCTTT. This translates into CSVTENTEAFF.

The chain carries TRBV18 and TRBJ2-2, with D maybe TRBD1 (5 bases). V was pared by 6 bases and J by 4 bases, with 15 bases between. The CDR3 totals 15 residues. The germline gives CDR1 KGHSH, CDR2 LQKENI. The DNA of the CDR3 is TGTGCCAGCTCTCGCCCCAGGGATGGCACCGGGGAGCTGTTTTTT. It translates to CASSRPRDGTGELFF.

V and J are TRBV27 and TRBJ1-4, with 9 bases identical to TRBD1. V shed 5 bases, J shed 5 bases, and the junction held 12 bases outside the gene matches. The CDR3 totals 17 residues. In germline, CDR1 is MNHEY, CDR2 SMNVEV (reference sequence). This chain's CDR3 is CASSPDRGKAHNEKLFF. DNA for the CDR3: TGTGCCAGCAGTCCAGACAGGGGGAAGGCGCACAATGAAAAACTGTTTTTT.

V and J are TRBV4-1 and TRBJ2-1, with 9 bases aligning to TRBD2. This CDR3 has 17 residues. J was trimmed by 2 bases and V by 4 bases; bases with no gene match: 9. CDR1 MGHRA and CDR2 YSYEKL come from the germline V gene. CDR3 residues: CASSLGVAGVAYNEQFF. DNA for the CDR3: TGCGCCAGCAGCCTTGGGGTAGCGGGAGTAGCCTACAATGAGCAGTTCTTC.

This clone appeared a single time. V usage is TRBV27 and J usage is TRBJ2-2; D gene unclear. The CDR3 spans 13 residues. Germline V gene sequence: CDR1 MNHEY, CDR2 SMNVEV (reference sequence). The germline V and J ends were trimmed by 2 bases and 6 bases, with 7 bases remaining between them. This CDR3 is CASSLIIPGELFF. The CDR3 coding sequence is TGTGCCAGCAGTTTAATTATACCCGGGGAGCTGTTTTTT.

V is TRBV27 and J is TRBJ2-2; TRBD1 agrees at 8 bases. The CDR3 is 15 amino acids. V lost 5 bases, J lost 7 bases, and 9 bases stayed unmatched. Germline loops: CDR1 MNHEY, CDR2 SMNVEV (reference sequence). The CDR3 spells CASSPYRGTNGELFF. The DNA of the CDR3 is TGTGCCAGCAGTCCCTACAGGGGGACAAACGGGGAGCTGTTTTTT.

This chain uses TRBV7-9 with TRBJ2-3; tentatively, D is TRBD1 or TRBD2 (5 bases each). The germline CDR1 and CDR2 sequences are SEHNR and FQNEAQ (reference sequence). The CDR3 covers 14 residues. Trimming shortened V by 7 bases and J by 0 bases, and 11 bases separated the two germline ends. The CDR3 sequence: CASIGAGSTDTQYF. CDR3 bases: TGTGCCAGCATCGGGGCGGGTAGCACAGATACGCAGTATTTT. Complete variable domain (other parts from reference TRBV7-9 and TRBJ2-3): DTGVSQNPRHKITKRGQNVTFRCDPISEHNRLYWYRQTLGQGPEFLTYFQNEAQLEKSRLLSDRFSAERPKGSFSTLEIQRTEQGDSAMYLCASIGAGSTDTQYFGPGTRLTVL.